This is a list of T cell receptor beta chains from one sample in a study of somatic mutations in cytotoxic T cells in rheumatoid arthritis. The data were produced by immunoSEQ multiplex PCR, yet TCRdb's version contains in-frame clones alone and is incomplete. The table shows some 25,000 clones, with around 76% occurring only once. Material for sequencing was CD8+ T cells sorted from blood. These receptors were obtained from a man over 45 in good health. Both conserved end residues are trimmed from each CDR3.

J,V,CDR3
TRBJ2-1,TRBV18,ASSPLRNLYNEQF
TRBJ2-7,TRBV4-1,ASSLTGTGSYEQY
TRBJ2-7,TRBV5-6,ASSYGPPTKQY
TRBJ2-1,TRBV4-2,ASRTGGLARNEQF
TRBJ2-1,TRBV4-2,ASSPRLGGSYNEQF
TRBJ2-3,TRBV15,ARPTGTSSTDTQY
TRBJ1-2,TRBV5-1,ASSMDRVRYGYT
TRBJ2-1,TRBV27,ASSLAGGRVEQF
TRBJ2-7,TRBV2,ASSEGAGVGDEQY
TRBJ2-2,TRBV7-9,ASSPPRVGPRWTGELF
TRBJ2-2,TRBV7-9,ASSGPLAENTGELF
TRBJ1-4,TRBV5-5,ASSVDREGNEKLF
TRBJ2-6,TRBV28,ASSPLLDPGANVLT
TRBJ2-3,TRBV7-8,ASSGTRPTSGRARDTQY
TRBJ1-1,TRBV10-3,AISDRGYGTEAF
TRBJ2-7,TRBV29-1,SVPGTATYEQY
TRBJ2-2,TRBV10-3,AISVKRDTGELF
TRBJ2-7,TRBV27,ASRSVGQGYEQY
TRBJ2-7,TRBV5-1,ASSLGGGIYEQY
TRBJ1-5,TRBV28,ASTIWGNSNQPQH
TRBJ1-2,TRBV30,AWSLNQPGQGYGYT
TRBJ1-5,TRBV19,ASHPGMWDQPQH
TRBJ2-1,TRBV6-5,ASSYSSRGNEQF
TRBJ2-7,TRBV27,ASSQMVGGDEQY
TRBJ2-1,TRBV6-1,ASSVLPPRTGGNEQF
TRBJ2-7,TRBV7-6,ASSSKPQGASEQY
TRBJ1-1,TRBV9,ASSSQRGEFI
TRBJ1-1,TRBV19,ASSMGAVGGKGNTEAF
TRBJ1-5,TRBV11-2,ASSLDPSGLASNQPQH
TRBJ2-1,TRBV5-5,ASSLYAGDPHEQF
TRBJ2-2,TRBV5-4,ASSPWTGDDTGELF
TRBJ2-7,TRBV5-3,ARSLERENPYEQY
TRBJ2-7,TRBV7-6,ASSLSTEREQY
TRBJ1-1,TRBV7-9,ASSIGGTEAF
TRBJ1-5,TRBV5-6,ASSLAGTGTGNQPQH
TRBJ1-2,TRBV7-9,ASSFRDAYGYT
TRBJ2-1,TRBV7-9,ASSLEGGYNEQF
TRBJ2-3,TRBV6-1,ASSGTSGRPGDTQY
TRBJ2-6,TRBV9,ASSGKGQGERGANVLT
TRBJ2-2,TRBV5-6,ASSFGTVEHTGELF
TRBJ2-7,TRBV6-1,ASSETGYEQY